This T cell receptor (beta chain) was identified during a study of cytomegalovirus exposure and HLA in healthy donors. Findings and caveats of the study: Reports described diagnosis of cytomegalovirus status by the classifier as highly specific and sensitive. One later analysis, an examination of the roughly 110 validation repertoires, found that first-cohort TCR clusters tended to co-occur in them.

The protocol was immunoSEQ multiplex PCR, while the TCRdb copy is restricted to in-frame clones and leaves out a portion. The table has 150,000 to 200,000 clones, around four fifths seen once. Trimming removed 0 bases at V and 0 bases at J, with 11 bases between. Germline CDR1 reads LGHNA; CDR2 reads YSLEER. The CDR3 extends over 16 amino acids. Remarks on this clone: Its antigen remains unknown.

This rearrangement joins TRBV4-3 to TRBJ1-1; D remains ambiguous. This TCR was recovered from a man aged 30-40 years in good health and CMV-seropositive. Specimen: PBMCs. CDR3 sequence (DNA): TGCGCCAGCAGCCAAGATCTGTTTGGGCTGAACACTGAAGCTTTCTTT. Translation gives CASSQDLFGLNTEAFF.